The 3 T cell receptor beta chains below were found in one sample sequenced in a study of Graves' ophthalmopathy and Graves' hyperthyroidism. The sequenced template was RNA, covering the TCR beta CDR3 region. RT-PCR was first run with HTBI primers, then multiplex PCR in a second round. TCRdb analysed the multiplex PCR reads with MiXCR anew, one entry per CDR3 protein. The sample contains hundreds of thousands of distinct CDR3 sequences, approximately 39% of which appear only once. The sample comprised peripheral blood. The source is an adult man with Graves' ophthalmopathy.

Many counts were recorded for this clonotype. In DNA form, the CDR3 reads TGTGCCAGCAGCCAGGACGAGGGGAAAACAGGTTCACCCCTCCACTTT. This sequence encodes CASSQDEGKTGSPLHF. The chain joins TRBV11-2 to TRBJ1-6; TRBD1 might be the D (5 bases). This CDR3 has 16 amino acids. The germline V gene has CDR1 SGHAT and CDR2 FQNNGV. V was shortened by 5 bases and J by 9 bases, with 20 bases between the two germline ends.

The chain employs TRBV7-2 and TRBJ2-7; 7 nucleotides agree with TRBD2. The junction had 7 bases not matched to a gene; V was cut back by 6 bases and J by 2 bases. Germline CDR1 SGHTA, CDR2 FQGNSA. CDR3 length equals 14 residues. The CDR3 nucleotides read TGTGCCAGCAGTTTAAGGGGAGGGACCTACGAGCAGTACTTC. As protein: CASSLRGGTYEQYF.

This clonotype has ten or more counts. The chain uses TRBV19 and TRBJ1-2; a possible D gene is TRBD1 (5 bases). V lost 5 bases and J 1 base, leaving 14 bases between the germline ends. CDR3 length: 15 residues. CDR1 and CDR2 (germline): LNHDA, SQIVND (reference sequence). CDR3 bases: TGTGCCAGTAGTCACCACAGGAACTTTAACTATGGCTACACCTTC. Its translation is CASSHHRNFNYGYTF.